This paragraph covers one TCR beta chain sequence. What it binds is unknown. This sample stems from a study of cytomegalovirus exposure and HLA in healthy donors. Study-wide findings and caveats: The study recorded around 160 TCR beta chains that were cytomegalovirus-associated. Specific recognition of CMV antigens was confirmed in vitro for three chains (all CMV-associated).

This table comes from immunoSEQ multiplex PCR, and its TCRdb copy is limited to in-frame clones, with some not included. This table holds approximately 210,000 clones, 86% found once. The V end was cut by 1 base, the J end by 0 bases, with 9 bases between. The germline gives CDR1 SGHTA, CDR2 FQGNSA. The CDR3 is 15 amino acids. Sequences were obtained from PBMCs. The chain links TRBV7-2 to TRBJ1-1, with D possibly TRBD1 on 6 matching bases. The sequence came from a woman aged 18-35 years in good health and CMV-seronegative. CDR3 DNA sequence: TGTGCCAGCAGCTTAGATGGACAGTTGAACACTGAAGCTTTCTTT. This gives the protein CASSLDGQLNTEAFF. Using reference TRBV7-2 and TRBJ1-1 for the parts outside the CDR3, the full variable domain is GAGVSQSPSNKVTEKGKDVELRCDPISGHTALYWYRQSLGQGLEFLIYFQGNSAPDKSGLPSDRFSAERTGGSVSTLTIQRTQQEDSAVYLCASSLDGQLNTEAFFGQGTRLTVV.